Listed here is a single T cell receptor beta chain. What it binds is unknown. This record comes from a study of shared clonotypes between healthy human individuals. Study-wide results and caveats: Researchers sampled blood only, noting tissue repertoires likely differ.

It was across several immunoSEQ plates that each subset's genomic DNA was evenly split. Sequenced by immunoSEQ multiplex PCR; TCRdb stores in-frame clones only, minus some. Of some 2.4 million clones listed, 80% to 95% were seen once; the top ten hold about 0.39%. This TCR derives from a young man in good health. Some clones in this sample may be carry-over from other donors' samples. Sequenced sample: naive CD4+ T cells from PBMCs. Subset defined: CD45RA+ positively selected.

CDR3 in amino acids: CAISEGISQPQHF. The CDR3 coding sequence is TGTGCCATCAGTGAGGGAATAAGTCAGCCCCAGCATTTT. The chain joins TRBV19 to TRBJ1-5; D is uncertain. Trimming removed 10 bases from V and 6 bases from J, with 16 bases in between. Per the germline V gene, CDR1 is LNHDA and CDR2 is SQIVND (reference sequence). The CDR3 is 13 amino acids.